Shown below are 5 T cell receptor beta chains from a single sample sequenced in a study of blood T cell repertoires in COVID-19. Method: immunoSEQ multiplex PCR; TCRdb's copy keeps in-frame clones and lacks some. The sample lists more than 350,000 clones, roughly nine tenths occurring once. The material sequenced was peripheral blood. These receptor sequences come from a woman aged 25 to 39 with COVID-19, enrolled during active disease.

The chain links TRBV2 to TRBJ2-5, with D possibly matching TRBD1 (6 bases). V was shortened by 2 bases and J by 4 bases, with 11 bases between the two germline ends. Germline V gene sequence: CDR1 SNHLY, CDR2 FYNNEI. The CDR3 is 14 residues long. The CDR3 spells CASSELGQRETQYF. The CDR3 coding sequence is TGTGCCAGCAGTGAATTGGGACAAAGAGAGACCCAGTACTTC.

This chain uses TRBV28 with TRBJ1-3, with D perhaps matching TRBD1 (5 bases). Per germline, CDR1 MDHEN and CDR2 SYDVKM. The CDR3 is made up of 14 amino acids. V lost 5 bases and J 3 bases, leaving 11 bases between the germline ends. In DNA, the CDR3 is TGTGCCAGCAGTCTGCCAGGGAATGGAAACACCATATATTTT. This sequence encodes CASSLPGNGNTIYF.

This chain uses TRBV3-1 (or the pseudogene TRBV3-2) with TRBJ2-3; 16 nucleotides match TRBD2. Germline loops: CDR1 LGHDT, CDR2 YNNKEL (reference sequence). The CDR3 sequence is 20 residues long. With 1 base clipped from V and 8 bases from J, the junction kept 15 bases outside the gene matches. The CDR3 DNA reads TGTGCCAGCAGCCAAGTCCCCTCCTCCGGGACTAGCGGGAGGGCTGCTACGCAGTATTTT. Its translation: CASSQVPSSGTSGRAATQYF.

This chain links TRBV7-8 with TRBJ1-1; D might be TRBD1 (6 bases). The V gene lost 6 bases and the J gene lost 9 bases, with 17 bases spanning the gap. This CDR3 region has 13 residues. CDR1 and CDR2 from the germline V gene are SGHVS and FQNEAQ. DNA for the CDR3: TGTGCCAGCAGTTCCGTCAGACAGGCAAAAGCTTTCTTT. It encodes CASSSVRQAKAFF.

This clone was seen a single time. The V call is TRBV27, the J call TRBJ2-5; possibly TRBD2 for D (6 bases). This CDR3 contains 16 residues. V gave up 4 bases and J gave up 5 bases, with 20 bases separating them. CDR1 and CDR2 from the germline V gene are MNHEY and SMNVEV (reference sequence). CDR3 amino acids: CASSSAAGWGWETQYF. The CDR3 DNA reads as TGTGCCAGCAGTTCCGCCGCGGGGTGGGGTTGGGAGACCCAGTACTTC.